Below, one T cell receptor (beta chain) is given with its context. Primers included in the PCR were 60 Vbeta and 13 Jbeta primers. Profiling relied on immunoSEQ multiplex PCR, and the TCRdb table lists in-frame clones only, not all of them. The sample shows around 99,000 clones, over 70% of them seen only once. The source of the sample is a study of cytomegalovirus exposure and HLA in healthy donors. The V end was cut by 2 bases, the J end by 9 bases, with 23 bases between. Germline loops: CDR1 GTSNPN, CDR2 SVGIG (reference sequence). The CDR3 is 16 residues long. The TCR sequence derives from a man in his thirties or forties in good health and CMV-seronegative. The chain uses TRBV30 and TRBJ1-5, with D perhaps TRBD1 (5 bases). Input material: PBMCs. CDR3 region: CAWSSRGTREGLPQHF. CDR3 coding DNA: TGTGCCTGGAGTTCCAGAGGGACTCGAGAGGGTCTGCCCCAGCATTTT.